This note documents a single T cell receptor beta chain sequence. The antigen is unknown. The data belong to a study of T cell responses to AZD1222 COVID-19 vaccine. Whole-study results and caveats: Females made up more of the donors, who were largely white British, and clonal diversity may have come out too low.

The CDR3 runs 12 residues. The V gene lost 4 bases and the J gene lost 5 bases, with 6 bases spanning the gap. CDR1 is SGHNT and CDR2 is YYREEE in the germline V gene (reference sequence). Profiled with immunoSEQ multiplex PCR; TCRdb holds only in-frame clones, not every one. The sample lists 100,000 to 150,000 clones; about 90% were seen once. This sample comprised peripheral blood, obtained on day 0 of MenACWY control vaccination. The sequence was collected from an adult in good health. The chain recombines TRBV5-4 with TRBJ2-2, with unresolved D. CDR3 DNA sequence: TGTGCCAGCAGCCGCACTACCGGGGAGCTGTTTTTT. This sequence encodes CASSRTTGELFF.